The source of this T cell receptor beta chain is a study of CXCR3-negative and CXCR3-positive naive CD8 T cells. Looking at the study overall: Sequencing gave about 150 million TRB reads overall, about 1.5 +/- 0.3 million per library. Notes on the study in general: Similar TRBV-TRBJ usage was seen in naive cells (both CXCR3-negative and CXCR3-positive), but memory cells differed. CXCR3-positive naive cells had more hydrophobic TRB CDR3s than CXCR3-negative naive cells.

TRB cDNA libraries were made by UMI-labeled 5' RACE. TCRdb processed the 5' RACE reads again and assigns one entry to each CDR3 protein, with no DNA. The sample table includes roughly 100,000 distinct CDR3 sequences. As to this clonotype: The antigen remains unidentified.

Naive cells were sorted as CD45RO-, CCR7+, CD27+ and CD95-. The CDR3 loop spans 14 amino acids. Germline CDR1 reads LNHDA; CDR2 reads SQIVND (reference sequence). The sequencing sample was made of naive CXCR3- CD8+ T cells from blood. The subset is: CD45RO-CCR7+CD27+CD95- naive CD8+ T cells lacking CXCR3 (TNR3-). J is TRBJ2-1 and V is TRBV19. The clonotype was recovered from a human donor in good health. Some clones in this sample may be carry-over from other donors' samples. This CDR3 is CASSLRDYYNEQFF.